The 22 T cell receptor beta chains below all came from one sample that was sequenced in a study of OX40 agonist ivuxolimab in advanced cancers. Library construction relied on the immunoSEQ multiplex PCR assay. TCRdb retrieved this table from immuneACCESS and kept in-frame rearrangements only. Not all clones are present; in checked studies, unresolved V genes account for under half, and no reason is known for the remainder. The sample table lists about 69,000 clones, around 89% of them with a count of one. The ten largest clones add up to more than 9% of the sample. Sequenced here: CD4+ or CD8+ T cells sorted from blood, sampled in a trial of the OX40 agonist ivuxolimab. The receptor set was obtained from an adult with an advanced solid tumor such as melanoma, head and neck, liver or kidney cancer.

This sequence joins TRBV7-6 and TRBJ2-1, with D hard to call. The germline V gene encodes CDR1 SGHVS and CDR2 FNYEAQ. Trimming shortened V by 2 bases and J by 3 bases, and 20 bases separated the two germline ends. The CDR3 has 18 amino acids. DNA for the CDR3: TGTGCCAGCAGCTTACCTAAAGCAGCCGCGTCGGGCTACAATGAGCAGTTCTTC. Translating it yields CASSLPKAAASGYNEQFF.

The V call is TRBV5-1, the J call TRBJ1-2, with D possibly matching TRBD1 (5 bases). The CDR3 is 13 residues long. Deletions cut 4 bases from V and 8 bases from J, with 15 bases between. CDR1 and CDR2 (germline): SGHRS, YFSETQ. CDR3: CASSPDSLGGYTF. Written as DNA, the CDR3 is TGCGCCAGCAGCCCTGACAGCCTCGGGGGCTACACCTTC.

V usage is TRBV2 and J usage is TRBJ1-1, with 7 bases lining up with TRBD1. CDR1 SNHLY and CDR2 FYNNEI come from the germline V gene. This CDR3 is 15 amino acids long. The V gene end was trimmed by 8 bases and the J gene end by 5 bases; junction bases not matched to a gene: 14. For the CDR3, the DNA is TGTGCCAGCCGGCTAATACAAACAGGGGATACTGAAGCTTTCTTT. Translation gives CASRLIQTGDTEAFF.

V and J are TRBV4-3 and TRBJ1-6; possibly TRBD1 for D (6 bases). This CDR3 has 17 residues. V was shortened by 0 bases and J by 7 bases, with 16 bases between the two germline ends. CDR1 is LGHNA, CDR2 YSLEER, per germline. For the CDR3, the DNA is TGCGCCAGCAGCCAAGATCCTCGGGGGGCGAGAAATTCACCCCTCCACTTT. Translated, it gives CASSQDPRGARNSPLHF.

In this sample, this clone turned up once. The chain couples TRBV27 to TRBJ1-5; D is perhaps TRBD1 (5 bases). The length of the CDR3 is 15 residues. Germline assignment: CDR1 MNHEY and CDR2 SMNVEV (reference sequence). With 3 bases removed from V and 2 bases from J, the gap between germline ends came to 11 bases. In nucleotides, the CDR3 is TGTGCCAGCAGTTTCGGCCTGGGGGGCAATCAGCCCCAGCATTTT. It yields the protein CASSFGLGGNQPQHF.

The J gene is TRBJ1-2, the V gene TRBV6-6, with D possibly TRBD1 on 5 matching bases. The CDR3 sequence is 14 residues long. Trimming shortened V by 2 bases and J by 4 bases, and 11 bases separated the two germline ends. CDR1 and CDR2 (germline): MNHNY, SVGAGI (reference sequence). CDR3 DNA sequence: TGTGCCAGCAGTTACGTAGGGGAAAGCTATGGCTACACCTTC. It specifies CASSYVGESYGYTF.

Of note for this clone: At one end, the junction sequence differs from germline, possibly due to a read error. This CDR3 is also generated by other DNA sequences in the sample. CDR3 region: CASGGTNGNQPQHF. The DNA of the CDR3 is TGCGCCAGCGGCGGGACAAACGGCAATCAGCCCCAGCATTTT. The chain recombines TRBV7-9 with TRBJ1-5; the D gene is possibly TRBD1 (6 bases). This CDR3 has 14 residues. Germline loops: CDR1 SEHNR, CDR2 FQNEAQ (reference sequence).

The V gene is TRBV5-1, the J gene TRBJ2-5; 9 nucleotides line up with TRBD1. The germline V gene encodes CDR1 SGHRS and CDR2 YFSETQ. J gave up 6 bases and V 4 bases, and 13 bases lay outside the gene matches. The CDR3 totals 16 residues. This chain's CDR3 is CASSPSGTGIGKTQYF. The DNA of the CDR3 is TGCGCCAGCAGCCCGTCCGGGACAGGGATTGGGAAGACCCAGTACTTC.

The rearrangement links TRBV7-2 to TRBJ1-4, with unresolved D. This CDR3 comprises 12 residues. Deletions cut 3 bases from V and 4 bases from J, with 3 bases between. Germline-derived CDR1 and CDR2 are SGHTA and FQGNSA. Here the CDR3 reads CASSFVNEKLFF. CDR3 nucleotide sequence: TGTGCCAGCAGCTTCGTTAATGAAAAACTGTTTTTT.

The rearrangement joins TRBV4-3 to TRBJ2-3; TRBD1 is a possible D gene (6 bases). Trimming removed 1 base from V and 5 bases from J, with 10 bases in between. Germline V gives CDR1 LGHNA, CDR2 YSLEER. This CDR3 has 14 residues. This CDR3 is CASSQGGRGDTQYF. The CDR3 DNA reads TGCGCCAGCAGCCAAGGGGGGCGAGGAGATACGCAGTATTTT.

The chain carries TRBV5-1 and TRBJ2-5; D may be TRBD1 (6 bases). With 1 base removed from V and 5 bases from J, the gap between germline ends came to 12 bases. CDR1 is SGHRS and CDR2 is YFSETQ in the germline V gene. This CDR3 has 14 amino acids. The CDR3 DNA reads TGCGCCAGCAGCTTGTCGTCAGGGGTGGAGACCCAGTACTTC. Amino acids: CASSLSSGVETQYF.

The CDR3 sequence is CASSLDRDYYGYTF. The CDR3 DNA reads TGTGCCAGCAGCTTGGACAGGGACTACTATGGCTACACCTTC. The chain has TRBV5-8 and TRBJ1-2; TRBD1 might be the D (6 bases). Trimming shortened V by 0 bases and J by 3 bases, and 9 bases separated the two germline ends. Germline-derived CDR1 and CDR2 are SGHTS and YDEGEE. The CDR3 has 14 amino acids.

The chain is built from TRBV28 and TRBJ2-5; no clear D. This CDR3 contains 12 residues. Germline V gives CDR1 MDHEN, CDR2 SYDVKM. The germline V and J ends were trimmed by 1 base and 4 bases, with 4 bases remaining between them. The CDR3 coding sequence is TGTGCCAGCAGTTTATTGGGAGAGACCCAGTACTTC. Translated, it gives CASSLLGETQYF.

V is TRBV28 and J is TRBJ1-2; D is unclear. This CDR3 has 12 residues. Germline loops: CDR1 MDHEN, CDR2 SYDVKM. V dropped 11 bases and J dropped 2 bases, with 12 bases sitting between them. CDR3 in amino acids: CASARGNYGYTF. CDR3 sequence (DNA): TGTGCCTCAGCGCGCGGAAACTATGGCTACACCTTC.

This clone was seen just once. The CDR3 DNA is TGTGCCAGTAGTATTGGGAGAGCGGGGACCATGTCAACCGGGGAGCTGTTTTTT. Translation: CASSIGRAGTMSTGELFF. This chain connects TRBV19 to TRBJ2-2, with TRBD2 matching 7 bases. This CDR3 contains 18 residues. In germline, CDR1 is LNHDA, CDR2 SQIVND (reference sequence). Trimming took 3 bases from V and 5 from J; bases not matched to a gene: 15. Together with reference TRBV19 and TRBJ2-2, the CDR3 gives the full variable domain: DGGITQSPKYLFRKEGQNVTLSCEQNLNHDAMYWYRQDPGQGLRLIYYSQIVNDFQKGDIAEGYSVSREKKESFPLTVTSAQKNPTAFYLCASSIGRAGTMSTGELFFGEGSRLTVL.

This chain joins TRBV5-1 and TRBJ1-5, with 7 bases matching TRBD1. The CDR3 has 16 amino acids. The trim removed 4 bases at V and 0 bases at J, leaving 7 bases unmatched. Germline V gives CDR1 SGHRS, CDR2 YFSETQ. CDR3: CASSPGTDYSNQPQHF. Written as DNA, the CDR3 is TGCGCCAGCAGCCCCGGGACAGACTATAGCAATCAGCCCCAGCATTTT. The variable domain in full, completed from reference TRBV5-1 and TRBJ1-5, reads KAGVTQTPRYLIKTRGQQVTLSCSPISGHRSVSWYQQTPGQGLQFLFEYFSETQRNKGNFPGRFSGRQFSNSRSEMNVSTLELGDSALYLCASSPGTDYSNQPQHFGDGTRLSIL.

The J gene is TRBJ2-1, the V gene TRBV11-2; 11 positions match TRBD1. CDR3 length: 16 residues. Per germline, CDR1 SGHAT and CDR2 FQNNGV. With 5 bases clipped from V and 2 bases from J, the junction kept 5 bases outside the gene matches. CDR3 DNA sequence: TGTGCCAGCAGCGAGCCGGGACAGGGGGCCTACAATGAGCAGTTCTTC. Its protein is CASSEPGQGAYNEQFF.

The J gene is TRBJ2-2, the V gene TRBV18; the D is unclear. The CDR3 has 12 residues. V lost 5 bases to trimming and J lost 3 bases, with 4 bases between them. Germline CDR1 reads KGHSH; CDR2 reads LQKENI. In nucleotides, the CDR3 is TGTGCCAGCTCAGGAGACACCGGGGAGCTGTTTTTT. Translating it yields CASSGDTGELFF.

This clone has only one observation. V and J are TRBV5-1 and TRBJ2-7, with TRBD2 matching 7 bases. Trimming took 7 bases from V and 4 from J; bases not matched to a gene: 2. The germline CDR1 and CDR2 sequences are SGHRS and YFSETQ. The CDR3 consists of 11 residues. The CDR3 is CASGEGYEQYF. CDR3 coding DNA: TGCGCCAGCGGGGAGGGGTACGAGCAGTACTTC.

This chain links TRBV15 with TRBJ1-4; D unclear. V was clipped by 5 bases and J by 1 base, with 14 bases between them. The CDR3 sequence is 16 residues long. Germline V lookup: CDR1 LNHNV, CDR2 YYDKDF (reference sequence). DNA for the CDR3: TGTGCCACCAGCCAGGACCGGATGGGAACTAATGAAAAACTGTTTTTT. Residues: CATSQDRMGTNEKLFF.

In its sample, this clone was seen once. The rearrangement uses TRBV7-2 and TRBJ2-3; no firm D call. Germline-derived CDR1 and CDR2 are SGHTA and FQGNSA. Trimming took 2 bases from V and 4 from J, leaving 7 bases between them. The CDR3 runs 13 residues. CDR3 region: CASSLSWSDTQYF. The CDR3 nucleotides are TGTGCCAGCAGCTTATCCTGGTCAGATACGCAGTATTTT.

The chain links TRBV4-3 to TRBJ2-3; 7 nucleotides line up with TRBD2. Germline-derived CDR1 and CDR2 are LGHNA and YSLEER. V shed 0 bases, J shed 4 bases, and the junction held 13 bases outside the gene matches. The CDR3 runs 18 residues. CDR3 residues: CASSQDGVGGTLPDTQYF. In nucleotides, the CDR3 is TGCGCCAGCAGCCAAGATGGCGTGGGGGGGACTCTCCCAGATACGCAGTATTTT.